The entry that follows covers one TCR beta chain sequence. These data belong to a study of blood T cell repertoires in COVID-19. Turning to the study itself: Nucleic acid was either cDNA or gDNA, and it came from T cells, B-cell-depleted T cells, or PBMCs.

Authors' processing steps: Researchers report that nucleated cell counts were estimated from reference gene primer amplification. Sequencing used immunoSEQ multiplex PCR; TCRdb keeps in-frame clones, though not all of them. That table furnishes V, J and clone size, whereas the DNA furnished D and trimming. The sample has about 200,000 clones; 88% are singletons. While infection was still active, Seattle patients were enrolled and then followed longitudinally. This CDR3 has 11 amino acids. V dropped 5 bases and J dropped 11 bases, with 12 bases sitting between them. This sequence was found in a man aged 50-59 years with COVID-19, enrolled during active disease. The sequencing input was peripheral blood. This chain joins TRBV12-3 or TRBV12-4 and TRBJ1-1; D may be TRBD1 (6 bases). CDR3 nucleotide sequence: TGTGCCAGCAGTAAGCCAGGGGAGGCTTTCTTT. Encoded protein: CASSKPGEAFF.